One and the same sample provided the 14 T cell receptor beta chains below, sequenced in a study of blood T cell repertoires in COVID-19. The assay was immunoSEQ multiplex PCR, and TCRdb's table has in-frame clones only and misses some. The sample holds hundreds of thousands of clones; 89% are singletons and the top ten take 1% to 1.5%. The sequencing sample was made of peripheral blood. These receptors came from a man in his forties or fifties with acute or convalescent COVID-19.

This chain joins TRBV5-1 and TRBJ1-1; D possibly corresponds to TRBD1 (5 bases). CDR1 and CDR2 (germline): SGHRS, YFSETQ. V gave up 2 bases and J gave up 5 bases, with 13 bases separating them. There are 14 residues in the CDR3. The CDR3 sequence is CASSFFQGGTEAFF. For the CDR3, the DNA is TGCGCCAGCAGCTTCTTCCAGGGAGGGACTGAAGCTTTCTTT.

This chain connects TRBV6-4 to TRBJ1-5; D is undetermined. The ends were cut back, 4 bases at V and 3 bases at J, with 7 bases in the middle. Germline CDR1 and CDR2: MRHNA and SNTAGT. The CDR3 is made up of 13 amino acids. CDR3 sequence: CASSGSFNQPQHF. CDR3 in DNA: TGTGCCAGCAGTGGCAGTTTCAATCAGCCCCAGCATTTT.

The chain employs TRBV4-1 and TRBJ1-2; the match to TRBD1 covers 7 bases. This CDR3 is built from 14 residues. After removal of 3 bases from V and 8 bases from J, the junction contained 9 bases not matched to a gene. Germline lookup yields CDR1 MGHRA and CDR2 YSYEKL. CDR3 sequence (DNA): TGCGCCAGCAGCCAGGCCGGACAGGCCCGGGGCTACACCTTC. It is translated as CASSQAGQARGYTF.

The chain has TRBV28 and TRBJ1-2, with D possibly TRBD1 on 6 matching bases. V was clipped by 4 bases and J by 5 bases, with 20 bases between them. Germline V gives CDR1 MDHEN, CDR2 SYDVKM. The CDR3 spans 16 residues. CDR3 in amino acids: CASSSPTGTPGYGYTF. The CDR3 nucleotides are TGTGCCAGCAGTTCGCCCACAGGGACCCCAGGGTATGGCTACACCTTC.

V and J are TRBV6-6 and TRBJ2-1, with 9 bases that match TRBD2. J lost 5 bases, V lost 5 bases, and 7 bases had no gene match. Germline CDR1 MNHNY, CDR2 SVGAGI (reference sequence). The CDR3 is 15 residues long. The CDR3 loop is CASSPAGGVHNEQFF. The CDR3, as DNA: TGTGCCAGCAGTCCAGCGGGGGGCGTGCACAATGAGCAGTTCTTC.

This chain connects TRBV5-6 to TRBJ2-3, with 10 bases fitting TRBD1. This CDR3 region has 15 residues. V lost 1 base, J lost 4 bases, and 3 bases stayed unmatched. Germline V gives CDR1 SGHDT, CDR2 YYEEEE. The CDR3: CASSLYGTGADTQYF. In DNA form, the CDR3 reads TGTGCCAGCAGCTTGTATGGGACAGGGGCAGATACGCAGTATTTT. The entire variable domain, with the rest obtained from reference TRBV5-6 and TRBJ2-3, is as follows: DAGVTQSPTHLIKTRGQQVTLRCSPKSGHDTVSWYQQALGQGPQFIFQYYEEEERQRGNFPDRFSGHQFPNYSSELNVNALLLGDSALYLCASSLYGTGADTQYFGPGTRLTVL.

The rearrangement links TRBV9 to TRBJ2-5, with TRBD2 matching 7 bases. CDR3 length equals 15 residues. Germline V lookup: CDR1 SGDLS, CDR2 YYNGEE. V lost 4 bases and J lost 5; bases outside the gene matches: 11. The CDR3 DNA reads as TGTGCCAGCAGCCCCCTCGGGAGGAAAGCGGAGACCCAGTACTTC. Translated: CASSPLGRKAETQYF.

This rearrangement joins TRBV2 to TRBJ1-2, with D tentatively TRBD1 (5 bases). The germline V gene encodes CDR1 SNHLY and CDR2 FYNNEI. This CDR3 is built from 14 residues. V lost 5 bases and J 7 bases, leaving 17 bases between the germline ends. This CDR3 reads CASSPQGWVGGYTF. The CDR3 bases are TGTGCCAGCAGTCCCCAGGGATGGGTCGGTGGCTACACCTTC.

This clone has a handful of counts. J is TRBJ2-2 and V is TRBV7-2; the D gene is possibly TRBD1 (6 bases). Germline CDR1 SGHTA, CDR2 FQGNSA. V was clipped by 1 base and J by 2 bases, with 8 bases between them. The CDR3 loop spans 15 amino acids. CDR3 nucleotides: TGTGCCAGCAGCTTAGTTGGGGGCAACACCGGGGAGCTGTTTTTT. Protein: CASSLVGGNTGELFF.

The rearrangement links TRBV19 to TRBJ1-1; D not certain. The CDR3 runs 15 residues. The V end was cut by 5 bases, the J end by 4 bases, with 17 bases between. The germline gives CDR1 LNHDA, CDR2 SQIVND (reference sequence). The CDR3 nucleotides are TGTGCCAGTAGTTCTCAGACACCAAGTACCACTGAAGCTTTCTTT. This gives the protein CASSSQTPSTTEAFF.

This clone was seen a handful of times. The rearrangement uses TRBV27 and TRBJ1-5, with D uncertain. The CDR3 spans 15 residues. V shed 6 bases and J shed 0 bases, with 12 bases lying between them. Germline values: CDR1 MNHEY, CDR2 SMNVEV (reference sequence). CDR3 DNA sequence: TGTGCCAGCAGCCTTTATGGACTTAGCAATCAGCCCCAGCATTTT. Translating gives CASSLYGLSNQPQHF.

The V and J genes are TRBV5-4 and TRBJ2-1; a weak D match, TRBD2 (6 bases). This CDR3 is built from 15 residues. Looked up from germline, CDR1 is SGHNT and CDR2 is YYREEE (reference sequence). Trimming pared 3 bases from V and 5 bases from J, leaving 15 bases between. Written as DNA, the CDR3 is TGTGCCAGCAGCTCCCGCGGCGAGCGGGACAATGAGCAGTTCTTC. Its translation is CASSSRGERDNEQFF.

The rearrangement joins TRBV5-1 to TRBJ1-1; D is possibly TRBD1 (5 bases). The germline CDR1 and CDR2 sequences are SGHRS and YFSETQ. V lost 0 bases, J lost 7 bases, and 10 bases lay in between. This CDR3 comprises 13 residues. The CDR3 loop reads CASSLEQDREAFF. As DNA, the CDR3 is TGCGCCAGCAGCTTGGAACAGGACCGTGAAGCTTTCTTT.

The rearrangement links TRBV30 to TRBJ1-1, with D hard to call. Trimming left V 4 bases short and J 11 bases short, with 14 bases between. CDR3 length: 11 residues. Per germline, CDR1 GTSNPN and CDR2 SVGIG (reference sequence). CDR3 DNA sequence: TGTGCCTGGATATATACAAATGGTGCTTTCTTT. The encoded protein is CAWIYTNGAFF. The full variable domain, completed using reference TRBV30 and TRBJ1-1, is SQTIHQWPATLVQPVGSPLSLECTVEGTSNPNLYWYRQAAGRGLQLLFYSVGIGQISSEVPQNLSASRPQDRQFILSSKKLLLSDSGFYLCAWIYTNGAFFGQGTRLTVV.